This TCR beta chain was observed in a study of CD8+CD57+ T cells in acquired aplastic anemia (dated by TCRdb to 2017 to 2018). For the wider study: A mean of around 3.2 ug of DNA, ranging from about 0.19 to 27.4 ug, was extracted from sorted CD4+ and CD8+ cells. CD8+CD57+ expansion was defined as a frequency above the mean frequency observed in healthy subjects.

The CDR3 runs 16 residues from the cysteine to the phenylalanine. Only the CDR3 part of the read is kept: 48 bases, read in frame from the first base. V loses 5 bases at its end and J loses 2 bases; junction bases beyond the gene matches: 5. The germline V gene provides CDR1 SGHTA and CDR2 FQGTGA. Flow cytometry had shown CD8+CD57+ cell expansion in the patients selected for sequencing. Severe acquired aplastic anemia was diagnosed in all patients according to International Study of Aplastic Anemia and Agranulocytosis and Camitta criteria. No therapy had been received by the patients at the time of blood sampling. In this study, sorted CD4+ and CD8+ T cells from the blood of healthy subjects and of severe aplastic anemia patients had their TCR repertoires deep-sequenced. Patients were enrolled under clinicaltrials.gov protocols 00001620, 01623167, 00001397, 00071045, 00081523 and 00961064 in the USA. Ficoll-Paque density gradient centrifugation was used to isolate peripheral blood mononuclear cells. Before DNA was extracted, CD4+ and CD8+ T cells were sorted using either FACS or magnetic beads.

Genomic DNA served as template for TCR beta VDJ combination and CDR3 sequence profiling. An Illumina HiSeq 2000 was the platform used for TCR repertoire sequencing. As for the authors' bioinformatics: TRBV/TRBJ rearrangement plots, CDR3 size and DJ length profiles, and Simpson's diversity index were used to evaluate the repertoires. The immunodominant clone was defined as the most abundant DNA sequence in deep sequencing data. CDR3 amino acid sequences were checked for sharing between subjects and were compared against published repertoires and the VDJdb database. TCRdb applied fastp at Q25 and MiXCR to the public reads, then kept only in-frame beta chains. All rows with the same CDR3 protein become a single entry with the most common DNA and genes. TCRdb's processing, not the authors' own work, is the source of the V and J calls. The sample profile shows a few hundred thousand distinct CDR3 sequences; approximately 33% of them were found once. The top ten constitute less than 1% of the sample.

Concerning this clonotype itself: There is no known antigen for this receptor. Nothing much larger sits one base from this clone, and base qualities are not available.

Here is what the overall study found, with its caveats: CD8+ Simpson's diversity did not differ significantly between patients and healthy controls (P=0.060). Around 31 CD8+ CDR3 sequences were shared between patients and controls but appeared highly expressed in patients and within their immunodominant clones.

This sequence originates from a human donor with aplastic anemia. Sequenced material: sorted CD4+, CD8+, or CD8+CD57+ T cells (not recorded which) from PBMCs. Recombination joined TRBV7-3 with TRBJ2-3, with 12 junctional bases fitting TRBD2. The CDR3 is CASSRGLAGNTDTQYF. The nucleotide sequence reads TGTGCCAGCAGCCGAGGACTAGCGGGGAACACAGATACGCAGTATTTT.